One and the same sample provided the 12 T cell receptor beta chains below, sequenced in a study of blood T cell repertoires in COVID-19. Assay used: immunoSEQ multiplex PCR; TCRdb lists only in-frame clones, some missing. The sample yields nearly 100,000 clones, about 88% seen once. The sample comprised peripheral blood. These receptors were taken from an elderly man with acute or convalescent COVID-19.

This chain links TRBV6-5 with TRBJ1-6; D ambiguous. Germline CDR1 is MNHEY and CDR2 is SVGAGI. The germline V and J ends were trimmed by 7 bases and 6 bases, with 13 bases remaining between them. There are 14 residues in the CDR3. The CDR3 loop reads CASTAGVPNSPLHF. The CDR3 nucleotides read TGTGCCAGCACAGCGGGCGTACCTAATTCACCCCTCCACTTT.

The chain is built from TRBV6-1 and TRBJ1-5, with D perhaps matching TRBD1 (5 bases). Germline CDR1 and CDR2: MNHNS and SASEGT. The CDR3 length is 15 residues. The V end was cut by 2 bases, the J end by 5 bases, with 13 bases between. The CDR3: CASSESEGRDQPQHF. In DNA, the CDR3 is TGTGCCAGCAGTGAATCTGAGGGGAGGGATCAGCCCCAGCATTTT.

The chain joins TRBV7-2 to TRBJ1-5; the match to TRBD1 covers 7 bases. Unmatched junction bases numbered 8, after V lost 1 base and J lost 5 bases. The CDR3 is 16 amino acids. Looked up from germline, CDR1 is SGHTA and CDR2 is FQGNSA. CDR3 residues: CASSLGFGRGYQPQHF. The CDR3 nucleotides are TGTGCCAGCAGCTTAGGGTTCGGCAGGGGGTATCAGCCCCAGCATTTT.

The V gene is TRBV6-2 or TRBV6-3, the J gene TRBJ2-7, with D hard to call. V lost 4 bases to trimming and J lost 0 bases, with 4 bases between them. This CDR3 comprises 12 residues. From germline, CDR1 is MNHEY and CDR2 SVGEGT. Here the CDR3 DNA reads TGTGCCAGCAGTTCGGGCTCCTACGAGCAGTACTTC. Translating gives CASSSGSYEQYF.

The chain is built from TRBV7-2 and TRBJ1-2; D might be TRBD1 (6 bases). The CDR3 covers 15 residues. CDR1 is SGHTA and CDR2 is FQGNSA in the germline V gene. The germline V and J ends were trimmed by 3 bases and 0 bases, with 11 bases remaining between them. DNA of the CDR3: TGTGCCAGCAGCTTGTCAGGGGTAGCTAACTATGGCTACACCTTC. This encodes CASSLSGVANYGYTF.

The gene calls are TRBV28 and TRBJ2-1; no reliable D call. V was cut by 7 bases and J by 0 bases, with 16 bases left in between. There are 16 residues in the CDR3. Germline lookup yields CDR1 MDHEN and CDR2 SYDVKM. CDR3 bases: TGTGCCAGCATGTCGTCGGCGGCGAGCTCCTACAATGAGCAGTTCTTC. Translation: CASMSSAASSYNEQFF.

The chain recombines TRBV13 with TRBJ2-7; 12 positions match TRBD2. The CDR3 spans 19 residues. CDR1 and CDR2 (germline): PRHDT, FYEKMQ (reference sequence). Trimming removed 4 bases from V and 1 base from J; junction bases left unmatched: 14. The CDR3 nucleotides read TGTGCCAGCAGCTCGCAGGGACTAGCGGGTAGGGGGTTTTCCTACGAGCAGTACTTC. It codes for CASSSQGLAGRGFSYEQYF.

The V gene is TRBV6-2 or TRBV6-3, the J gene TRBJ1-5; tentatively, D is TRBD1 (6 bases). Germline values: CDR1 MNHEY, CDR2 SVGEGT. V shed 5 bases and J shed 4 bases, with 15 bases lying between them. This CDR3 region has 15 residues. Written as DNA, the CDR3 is TGTGCCAGCAGTCTAGGGACACCAGGAAATCAGCCCCAGCATTTT. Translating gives CASSLGTPGNQPQHF.

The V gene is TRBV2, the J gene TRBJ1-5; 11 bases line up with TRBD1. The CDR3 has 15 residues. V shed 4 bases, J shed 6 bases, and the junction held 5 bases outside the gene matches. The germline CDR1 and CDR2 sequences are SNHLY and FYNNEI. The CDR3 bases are TGTGCCAGCAGTGCTGGGACAGGGGGGACTCAGCCCCAGCATTTT. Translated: CASSAGTGGTQPQHF.

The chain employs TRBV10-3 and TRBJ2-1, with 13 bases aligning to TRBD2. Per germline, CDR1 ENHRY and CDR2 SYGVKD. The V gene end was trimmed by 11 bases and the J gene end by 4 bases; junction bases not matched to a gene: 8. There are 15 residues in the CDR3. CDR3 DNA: TGTGCCTCGAGGACTAGCGGGAGATCTTACAATGAGCAGTTCTTC. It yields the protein CASRTSGRSYNEQFF.

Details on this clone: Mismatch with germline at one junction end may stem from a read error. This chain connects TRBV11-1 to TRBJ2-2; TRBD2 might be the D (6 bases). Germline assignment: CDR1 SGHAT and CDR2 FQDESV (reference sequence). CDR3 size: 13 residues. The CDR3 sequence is CASSVAAGGELFF. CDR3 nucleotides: TGTGCCAGCAGCGTAGCGGCGGGCGGGGAGCTGTTTTTT.

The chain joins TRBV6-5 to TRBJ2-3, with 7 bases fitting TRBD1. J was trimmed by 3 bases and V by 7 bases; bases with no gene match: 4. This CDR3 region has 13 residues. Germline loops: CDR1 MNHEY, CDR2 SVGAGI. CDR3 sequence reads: CASTDRETDTQYF. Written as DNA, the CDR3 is TGTGCCAGCACCGACAGGGAAACAGATACGCAGTATTTT.